These 20 T cell receptor beta chains share one sample of origin, sequenced in a study of T cell changes during pregnancy in multiple sclerosis (dated by TCRdb to about 2019). The library relied on the immunoSEQ multiplex PCR assay. Held by TCRdb, this immuneACCESS table contains in-frame sequences only and omits some clones. Under half of the omission traces to an unresolved V gene where checked; the cause of the rest is unknown. The sample records 13,000 or so clones, approximately 95% of which are singletons. The ten largest clones capture approximately 3% of the sample. Source: peripheral blood, taken in the second trimester of pregnancy. The receptors originated from a female donor in good health, enrolled as a control in a pregnancy study.

The chain joins TRBV5-1 to TRBJ1-2; no clear D gene. The germline CDR1 and CDR2 sequences are SGHRS and YFSETQ. The CDR3 sequence is 17 residues long. V lost 0 bases, J lost 0 bases, and 15 bases lay in between. CDR3 amino acids: CASSLGGTPASNYGYTF. DNA for the CDR3: TGCGCCAGCAGCTTGGGAGGAACGCCTGCTTCTAACTATGGCTACACCTTC.

The rearrangement links TRBV5-1 to TRBJ1-2; the match to TRBD1 covers 8 bases. Germline V CDR1 and CDR2: SGHRS, YFSETQ. With 0 bases clipped from V and 7 bases from J, the junction kept 8 bases outside the gene matches. The CDR3 runs 15 residues. CDR3 protein: CASSLGPTGAGGYTF. Written as DNA, the CDR3 is TGCGCCAGCAGCTTGGGACCGACAGGGGCCGGTGGCTACACCTTC. The variable domain in full, completed from reference TRBV5-1 and TRBJ1-2, reads KAGVTQTPRYLIKTRGQQVTLSCSPISGHRSVSWYQQTPGQGLQFLFEYFSETQRNKGNFPGRFSGRQFSNSRSEMNVSTLELGDSALYLCASSLGPTGAGGYTFGSGTRLTVV.

The chain carries TRBV6-1 and TRBJ1-2; D is ambiguous. This CDR3 has 14 amino acids. Looked up from germline, CDR1 is MNHNS and CDR2 is SASEGT. V was trimmed by 2 bases and J by 3 bases, leaving 10 bases between them. Here the CDR3 reads CASSESTTYYGYTF. The DNA for the CDR3 is TGTGCCAGCAGTGAAAGTACGACTTACTATGGCTACACCTTC.

This chain links TRBV27 with TRBJ2-1; the D is unclear. CDR1 is MNHEY, CDR2 SMNVEV, per germline (reference sequence). The CDR3 has 12 residues. V lost 4 bases and J 10 bases, leaving 11 bases between the germline ends. CDR3 amino acids: CASSSLLSEQFF. DNA for the CDR3: TGTGCCAGCAGTTCCCTACTTAGCGAGCAGTTCTTC.

J is TRBJ2-1 and V is TRBV28; D remains unclear. V was pared by 2 bases and J by 4 bases, with 12 bases between. Per the germline V gene, CDR1 is MDHEN and CDR2 is SYDVKM. The CDR3 totals 15 residues. In DNA, the CDR3 is TGTGCCAGCAGTTTAGCGGCTTATAAGTACAATGAGCAGTTCTTC. As protein: CASSLAAYKYNEQFF.

J is TRBJ2-2 and V is TRBV30; 9 bases line up with TRBD1. The germline gives CDR1 GTSNPN, CDR2 SVGIG (reference sequence). CDR3 size: 15 residues. The trim removed 3 bases at V and 2 bases at J, leaving 4 bases unmatched. The CDR3 loop is CAWRRDRVNTGELFF. The CDR3 nucleotides are TGTGCCTGGAGAAGGGACAGGGTAAACACCGGGGAGCTGTTTTTT. The full variable domain, rest sourced from reference TRBV30 and TRBJ2-2, is SQTIHQWPATLVQPVGSPLSLECTVEGTSNPNLYWYRQAAGRGLQLLFYSVGIGQISSEVPQNLSASRPQDRQFILSSKKLLLSDSGFYLCAWRRDRVNTGELFFGEGSRLTVL.

The genes are TRBV27 and TRBJ2-2; D uncertain. Germline lookup yields CDR1 MNHEY and CDR2 SMNVEV (reference sequence). Trimming took 3 bases from V and 1 from J, leaving 9 bases between them. The length of the CDR3 is 15 residues. This CDR3 reads CASSFFTLNTGELFF. The CDR3 DNA reads TGTGCCAGCAGTTTTTTCACATTGAACACCGGGGAGCTGTTTTTT.

The chain is built from TRBV27 and TRBJ1-4, with D unresolved. The germline V and J ends were trimmed by 6 bases and 3 bases, with 8 bases remaining between them. The CDR3 has 13 amino acids. Germline-derived CDR1 and CDR2 are MNHEY and SMNVEV (reference sequence). CDR3 sequence reads: CASRRSPNEKLFF. Here the CDR3 DNA reads TGTGCCAGCAGGCGAAGCCCTAATGAAAAACTGTTTTTT.

This chain joins TRBV4-1 and TRBJ2-7; 9 bases agree with TRBD2. This CDR3 region has 17 residues. CDR1 and CDR2 (germline): MGHRA, YSYEKL. J gave up 0 bases and V 0 bases, and 6 bases lay outside the gene matches. The CDR3 reads CASSQELAGQSSYEQYF. The CDR3 nucleotides are TGCGCCAGCAGCCAAGAACTAGCGGGTCAGAGCTCCTACGAGCAGTACTTC.

In its sample, this clone was seen once. The V gene is TRBV11-1, the J gene TRBJ2-7; 7 bases are shared with TRBD2. Trimming took 3 bases from V and 3 from J; bases not matched to a gene: 5. CDR3 length: 14 residues. Germline V gene data show CDR1 as SGHAT and CDR2 as FQDESV (reference sequence). The CDR3 loop is CASSLAGASYEQYF. The CDR3 nucleotides are TGTGCCAGCAGCTTGGCGGGAGCGAGCTACGAGCAGTACTTC.

The chain has TRBV7-2 and TRBJ1-2; 9 bases agree with TRBD1. CDR1 SGHTA and CDR2 FQGNSA come from the germline V gene. The CDR3 runs 13 residues. V shed 5 bases, J shed 7 bases, and the junction held 5 bases outside the gene matches. CDR3 DNA: TGTGCCAGCAGCCCGGGACAGGGAGCTGGCTACACCTTC. This translates into CASSPGQGAGYTF.

This sequence joins TRBV9 and TRBJ2-7, with a possible D match to TRBD2 (7 bases). Trimming removed 3 bases at V and 4 bases at J, with 17 bases between. The CDR3 extends over 15 amino acids. Germline CDR1 and CDR2: SGDLS and YYNGEE. In nucleotides, the CDR3 is TGTGCCAGCAGCGGGGGCCAAGGGGGGGTTTACGAGCAGTACTTC. It is translated as CASSGGQGGVYEQYF.

The CDR3 coding sequence is TGTGCCAGCAGCTCGTATTCACAGGGGAATCTTTACAATGAGCAGTTCTTC. It yields the protein CASSSYSQGNLYNEQFF. The chain combines TRBV11-3 with TRBJ2-1; 7 positions agree with TRBD1. This CDR3 has 17 residues. Germline V lookup: CDR1 SGHNT, CDR2 YENEEA. V shed 4 bases, J shed 4 bases, and the junction held 13 bases outside the gene matches.

The rearrangement joins TRBV18 to TRBJ2-1, with D perhaps matching TRBD1 (6 bases). V lost 2 bases and J 9 bases, leaving 14 bases between the germline ends. This CDR3 contains 14 residues. The V gene's germline CDR1 is KGHSH and CDR2 LQKENI. The DNA for the CDR3 is TGTGCCAGCTCACCAAAAGCCCGACAGGCTGAGCAGTTCTTC. Protein product: CASSPKARQAEQFF.

This chain links TRBV30 with TRBJ2-7; 9 bases fit TRBD1. Trimming cost V 5 bases and J 7 bases; bases outside gene matches: 6. There are 12 residues in the CDR3. Germline V gene sequence: CDR1 GTSNPN, CDR2 SVGIG (reference sequence). The CDR3 spells CAWGTGRREQYF. CDR3 bases: TGTGCCTGGGGGACAGGGCGTCGGGAGCAGTACTTC.

The J gene is TRBJ2-5, the V gene TRBV7-9, with 7 bases lining up with TRBD1. This CDR3 has 15 residues. Germline-derived CDR1 and CDR2 are SEHNR and FQNEAQ (reference sequence). The V gene end was trimmed by 8 bases and the J gene end by 4 bases; junction bases not matched to a gene: 13. CDR3 sequence: CASSNRRGIGETQYF. CDR3 nucleotides: TGTGCCAGCTCTAATCGCAGGGGGATCGGAGAGACCCAGTACTTC. The full variable domain, in which reference TRBV7-9 and TRBJ2-5 provide the parts outside the CDR3, is DTGVSQNPRHKITKRGQNVTFRCDPISEHNRLYWYRQTLGQGPEFLTYFQNEAQLEKSRLLSDRFSAERPKGSFSTLEIQRTEQGDSAMYLCASSNRRGIGETQYFGPGTRLLVL.

J is TRBJ1-1 and V is TRBV6-6; 7 bases agree with TRBD1. Germline values: CDR1 MNHNY, CDR2 SVGAGI (reference sequence). With V trimmed by 2 bases and J by 11 bases, 11 bases remained unmatched. The CDR3 consists of 14 residues. CDR3 coding DNA: TGTGCCAGCAGTTACGAGGGGGCATTGGGTCGCGCTTTCTTT. This sequence encodes CASSYEGALGRAFF.

The chain recombines TRBV10-3 with TRBJ1-2; 9 nucleotides line up with TRBD1. CDR1 and CDR2 from the germline V gene are ENHRY and SYGVKD. The CDR3 length is 14 residues. J gave up 2 bases and V 5 bases, and 3 bases lay outside the gene matches. CDR3 sequence reads: CAISSGTGNYGYTF. CDR3 coding DNA: TGTGCCATCAGTTCCGGGACAGGGAACTATGGCTACACCTTC.

The chain joins TRBV4-1 to TRBJ2-1; 7 nucleotides line up with TRBD2. Per germline, CDR1 MGHRA and CDR2 YSYEKL. V was pared by 1 base and J by 4 bases, with 7 bases of the junction left unmatched. CDR3 length: 16 amino acids. The CDR3 is CASSQVRLAVYNEQFF. As DNA, the CDR3 is TGCGCCAGCAGCCAAGTGAGGCTAGCGGTTTACAATGAGCAGTTCTTC.

This clone was counted a single time. The CDR3 loop is CASSFRQGSYEQYF. The CDR3, as DNA: TGTGCCAGCAGCTTTCGACAGGGTTCCTACGAGCAGTACTTC. The rearrangement links TRBV6-4 to TRBJ2-5; TRBD1 matches 7 bases. TRBJ2-7 explains the end of the DNA better; the J call may be wrong. The germline gives CDR1 MRHNA, CDR2 SNTAGT. The CDR3 extends over 14 amino acids.